This T cell receptor beta chain is drawn from a study of blood T cell repertoires in COVID-19. Study at large: Samples of COVID-19 (acute and convalescent) were obtained from the United States, Italy and Spain.

In germline, CDR1 is SGHKS, CDR2 YYEKEE (reference sequence). Losses at the gene ends were 2 bases for V and 6 bases for J; bases not matched to a gene: 5. This CDR3 spans 15 amino acids. Per the authors' pipeline: Amplified reference gene primers provided the basis for estimating nucleated cell counts. The table came from immunoSEQ multiplex PCR; TCRdb's copy has only in-frame clones and leaves some out. From that table come the V and J calls and clone size; the DNA was used to work out D and trimming. The sample has 150,000 or so clones, around 88% seen once. The sequence derives from a human donor in a cohort sampled during active COVID-19. The sample consisted of peripheral blood. The V call is TRBV5-5, the J call TRBJ2-1, with 10 bases fitting TRBD2. This CDR3 reads CASSFLAGAPNEQFF. Written as DNA, the CDR3 is TGTGCCAGCAGCTTTCTAGCGGGGGCCCCCAATGAGCAGTTCTTC.